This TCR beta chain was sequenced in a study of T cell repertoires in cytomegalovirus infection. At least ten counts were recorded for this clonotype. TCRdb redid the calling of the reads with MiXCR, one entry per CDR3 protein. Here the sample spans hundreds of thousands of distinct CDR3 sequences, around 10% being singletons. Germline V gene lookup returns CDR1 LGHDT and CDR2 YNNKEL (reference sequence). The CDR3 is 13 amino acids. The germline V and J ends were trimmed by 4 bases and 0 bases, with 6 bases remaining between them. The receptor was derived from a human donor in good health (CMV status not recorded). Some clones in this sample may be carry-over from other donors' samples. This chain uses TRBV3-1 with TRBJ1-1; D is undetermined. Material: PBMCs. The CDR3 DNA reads TGTGCCAGCAGCCCCGCCCTGAACACTGAAGCTTTCTTT. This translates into CASSPALNTEAFF. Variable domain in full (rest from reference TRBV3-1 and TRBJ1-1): DTAVSQTPKYLVTQMGNDKSIKCEQNLGHDTMYWYKQDSKKFLKIMFSYNNKELIINETVPNRFSPKSPDKAHLNLHINSLELGDSAVYFCASSPALNTEAFFGQGTRLTVV.